This T cell receptor (beta chain) was observed in a study of blood T cell repertoires in COVID-19. Study overall: Sample material is recorded as cDNA or gDNA derived from T cells, B-cell-depleted T cells, or PBMCs.

TCRdb's table, derived via immunoSEQ multiplex PCR, lists solely in-frame clones and lacks some. Altogether approximately 490,000 clones are present, roughly 87% being singletons, with the ten largest covering 0.7%. Before being deemed recovered, Cohort 3 donors had two negative PCRs, clearance, or symptom resolution. Germline V gene data show CDR1 as KGHDR and CDR2 as SFDVKD. The CDR3 extends over 14 amino acids. V was clipped by 4 bases and J by 8 bases; unmatched bases: 9. The chain is built from TRBV24-1 and TRBJ1-2; 7 bases agree with TRBD1. Sample: PBMCs or T cells enriched from blood (not recorded which). This TCR came from a woman under 30 who had recovered from COVID-19. DNA of the CDR3: TGTGCCACCAGTGACCCCGACAGGGATGGCGGCTACACCTTC. It yields the protein CATSDPDRDGGYTF.